This TCR beta chain was documented in a study of T cell responses to AZD1222 COVID-19 vaccine. Profiled with immunoSEQ multiplex PCR; TCRdb holds only in-frame clones, not every one. Among about 180,000 clones listed, 88% were seen once. Pooled in the analysis were second doses at about 4 or about 12 weeks. Findings and caveats of the study: A rise in Spike-specific TCR breadth and depth followed two AZD1222 doses. Scientists sampled the repertoires only once the peak T cell response had passed. White British ancestry dominated among donors, who included more females, and clonal diversity was possibly underestimated.

A note on this clone: Antigen: not known.

The sequencing used peripheral blood, collected 28 days after the second AZD1222 dose. The TCR sequence derives from an adult who received the AZD1222 COVID-19 vaccine.

CDR3 region: CASSLDRLGSYEQYF. CDR3 bases: TGTGCCAGCAGCTTAGACCGGCTGGGATCCTACGAGCAGTACTTC. This sequence joins TRBV11-2 and TRBJ2-7, with D uncertain. This CDR3 is 15 amino acids long. Trimming removed 0 bases from V and 1 base from J, with 10 bases in between. Per the germline V gene, CDR1 is SGHAT and CDR2 is FQNNGV.